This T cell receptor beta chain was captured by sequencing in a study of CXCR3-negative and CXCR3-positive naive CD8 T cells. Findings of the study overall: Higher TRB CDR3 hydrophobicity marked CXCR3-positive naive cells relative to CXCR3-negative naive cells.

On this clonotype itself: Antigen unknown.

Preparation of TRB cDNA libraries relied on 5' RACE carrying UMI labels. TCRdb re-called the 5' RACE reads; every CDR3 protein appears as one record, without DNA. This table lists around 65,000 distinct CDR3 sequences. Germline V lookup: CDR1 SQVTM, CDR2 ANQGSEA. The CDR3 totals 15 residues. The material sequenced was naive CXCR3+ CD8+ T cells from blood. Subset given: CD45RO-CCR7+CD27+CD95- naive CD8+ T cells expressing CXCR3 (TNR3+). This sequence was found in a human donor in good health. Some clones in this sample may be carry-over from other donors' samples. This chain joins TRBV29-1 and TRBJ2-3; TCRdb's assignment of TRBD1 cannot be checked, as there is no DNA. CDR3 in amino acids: CSVEDFGRGPDTQYF.